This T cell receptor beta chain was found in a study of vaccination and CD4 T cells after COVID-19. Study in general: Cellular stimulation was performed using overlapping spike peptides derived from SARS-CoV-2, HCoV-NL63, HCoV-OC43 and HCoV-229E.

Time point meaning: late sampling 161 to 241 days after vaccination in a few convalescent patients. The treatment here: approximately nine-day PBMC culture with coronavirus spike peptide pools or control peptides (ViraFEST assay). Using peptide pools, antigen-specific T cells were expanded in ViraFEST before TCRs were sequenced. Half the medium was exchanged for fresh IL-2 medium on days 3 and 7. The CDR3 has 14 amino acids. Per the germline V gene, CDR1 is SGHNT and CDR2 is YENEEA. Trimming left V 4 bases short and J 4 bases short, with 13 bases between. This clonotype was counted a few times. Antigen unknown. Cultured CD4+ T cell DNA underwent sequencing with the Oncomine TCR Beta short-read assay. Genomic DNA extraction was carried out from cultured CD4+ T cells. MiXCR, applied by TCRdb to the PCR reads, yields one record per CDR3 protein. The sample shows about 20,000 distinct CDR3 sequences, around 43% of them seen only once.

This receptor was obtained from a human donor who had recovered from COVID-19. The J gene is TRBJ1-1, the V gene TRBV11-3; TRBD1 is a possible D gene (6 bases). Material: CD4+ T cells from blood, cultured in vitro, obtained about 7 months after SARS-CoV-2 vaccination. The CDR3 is CASSSPGAGTEAFF. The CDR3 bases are TGTGCCAGCAGCTCGCCAGGGGCGGGCACTGAAGCTTTCTTT.